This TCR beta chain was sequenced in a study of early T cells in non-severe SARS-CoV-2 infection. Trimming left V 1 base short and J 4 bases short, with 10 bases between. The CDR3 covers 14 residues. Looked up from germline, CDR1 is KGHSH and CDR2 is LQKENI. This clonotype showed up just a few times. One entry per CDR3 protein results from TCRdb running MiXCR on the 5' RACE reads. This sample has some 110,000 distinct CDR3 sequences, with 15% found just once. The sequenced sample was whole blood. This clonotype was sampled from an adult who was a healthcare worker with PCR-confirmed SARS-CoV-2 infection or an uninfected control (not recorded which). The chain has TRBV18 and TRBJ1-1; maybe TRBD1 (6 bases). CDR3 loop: CASSPQGQVTEAFF. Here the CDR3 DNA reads TGTGCCAGCTCACCACAGGGACAAGTCACTGAAGCTTTCTTT.